This T cell receptor beta chain was sequenced during a study of spatial heterogeneity in lung cancer. The time point was: sample taken at primary tumor resection. Researchers sequenced whole RNA taken from tumor, nontumor lung or frozen PBMC without sorting. Samples were donated by 72 untreated early-stage non-small cell lung cancer patients. The CDR3 is 17 residues long. V was clipped by 3 bases and J by 3 bases; unmatched bases: 10. The germline CDR1 and CDR2 sequences are SGHRS and YFSETQ. TCRdb recomputed calls from the 5' RACE reads with MiXCR, one row per CDR3 protein. This repertoire shows approximately 12,000 distinct CDR3 sequences, approximately 6% found once; its top ten account for approximately 10%. This clonotype was recorded at least ten times.

This chain uses TRBV5-1 with TRBJ2-3, with TRBD2 identical over 10 bases. The TCR originated in a male donor with early-stage non-small cell lung cancer. The sample was normal lung tissue next to the tumor, taken at surgery. For the CDR3, the DNA is TGCGCCAGCAGCTGGCCTTTAGCGGGAGGAAGTACAGATACGCAGTATTTT. This gives the protein CASSWPLAGGSTDTQYF.